The 8 T cell receptor beta chains below were found in one sample sequenced in a study of regulatory T cells in long-lasting Graves disease. This sample's time point: newly diagnosed GD, antithyroid drugs for less than 3 months. The TCR library was made from RNA that had been extracted from PBMCs in TRIzol. Sequencing libraries for TCR beta were prepared with iRepertoire HTBI primers and Arm-PCR of CDR3 regions. TCRdb ran MiXCR on the multiplex PCR reads and lists one entry per CDR3 protein. The data contain 350,000 to 400,000 distinct CDR3 sequences, 15% to 19% of them singletons. Sequenced material: peripheral blood mononuclear cells (PBMCs), taken at new diagnosis, from a patient treated with antithyroid drugs. These receptors all stem from a female donor with Graves disease.

This clonotype came up once. A much larger clone lies a single base off, so this may be a read error. The chain recombines TRBV12-3 or TRBV12-4 with TRBJ2-5; D is perhaps TRBD1 or TRBD2 (5 bases each). The CDR3 extends over 12 amino acids. CDR3 coding DNA: TGTGCCAGCAGTTCTCGATACGGGGCCCAGTGCTTC. Amino acid sequence: CASSSRYGAQCF.

About this clonotype itself: A much larger clone differs from this one at a single base, so this may be a read error. This sequence joins TRBV18 and TRBJ2-5; D might be TRBD2 (5 bases). The CDR3 extends over 14 amino acids. Germline V gene sequence: CDR1 KGHSH, CDR2 LQKENI. DNA of the CDR3: TGTGCCAGCTCACCTCGTGAGACAAGGGAGACCCCGTACTTC. Protein product: CASSPRETRETPYF.

The rearrangement uses TRBV7-2 and TRBJ2-5; D remains unclear. The CDR3 contains 15 residues. The germline V gene has CDR1 SGHTA and CDR2 FQGNSA. Deletions cut 2 bases from V and 1 base from J, with 11 bases between. CDR3 nucleotides: TGTGCCAGCAGCTTACTGGCAGCAGCCCAAGAGACCCAGTACTTC. Translated: CASSLLAAAQETQYF.

V is TRBV19 and J is TRBJ2-3; D is unresolved. This CDR3 has 12 amino acids. V was clipped by 5 bases and J by 5 bases, with 8 bases between them. Germline CDR1 and CDR2: LNHDA and SQIVND (reference sequence). CDR3 DNA: TGTGCCAGTAGTGTTTACAGAGATACGCAGTATTTT. Its translation is CASSVYRDTQYF.

This sequence joins TRBV6-1 and TRBJ1-2; no firm D call. V shed 0 bases and J shed 5 bases, with 4 bases lying between them. The CDR3 runs to 12 residues. Germline V gene sequence: CDR1 MNHNS, CDR2 SASEGT. The CDR3 region has the DNA TGTGCCAGCAGTGAAGCGGCTTATGGCTACACCTTC. Translating gives CASSEAAYGYTF.

This clonotype was counted ten times or more. V gene TRBV27 combines with J gene TRBJ2-5, with TRBD1 matching 8 bases. There are 11 residues in the CDR3. CDR1 and CDR2 from the germline V gene are MNHEY and SMNVEV (reference sequence). Losses at the gene ends were 9 bases for V and 7 bases for J; bases not matched to a gene: 4. Here the CDR3 reads CASGQGATQYF. CDR3 DNA: TGTGCCAGTGGACAGGGCGCGACCCAGTACTTC.

The chain joins TRBV3-1 to TRBJ1-1; maybe TRBD1 (5 bases). The CDR3 sequence is 19 residues long. The germline gives CDR1 LGHDT, CDR2 YNNKEL (reference sequence). With 1 base removed from V and 1 base from J, the gap between germline ends came to 22 bases. The CDR3 bases are TGTGCCAGCAGCCAAGGAGTCAGGCGCGACGGGGGAACGAACACTGAAGCTTTCTTT. This sequence encodes CASSQGVRRDGGTNTEAFF.

This clonotype was recorded many times. V is TRBV10-3 and J is TRBJ1-2; D not resolved. The V gene lost 3 bases and the J gene lost 3 bases, with 8 bases spanning the gap. This CDR3 spans 13 amino acids. Germline loops: CDR1 ENHRY, CDR2 SYGVKD. The CDR3 DNA reads as TGTGCCATCAGTGATGGCGTATACTATGGCTACACCTTC. It translates to CAISDGVYYGYTF.